These 16 T cell receptor beta chains were all obtained from the same sample, sequenced in a study of Ad26.COV2.S vaccination and SARS-CoV-2 variants. Using immunoSEQ multiplex PCR, the repertoire was profiled, and TCRdb retains in-frame clones only, with some absent. Here the sample spans 350,000 to 450,000 clones, roughly 91% being singletons. Treatment given: 15 to 20 received Ad26.COV2.S at low or high dose, single or two shots; 5 received placebo; per-sample allocation not given. The study sampled participants on day 63 after the first vaccine or placebo injection. The specimen was peripheral blood, collected in a trial of Ad26.COV2.S vaccine versus placebo. Source of these receptors: a person between 18 and 65 years old who received the Ad26.COV2.S COVID-19 vaccine or a placebo.

This chain joins TRBV27 and TRBJ2-2, with D possibly being TRBD2 (5 bases). This CDR3 spans 12 amino acids. Trimming shortened V by 4 bases and J by 7 bases, and 7 bases separated the two germline ends. The germline V gene encodes CDR1 MNHEY and CDR2 SMNVEV (reference sequence). The CDR3 is CASSWTGGELFF. CDR3 nucleotide sequence: TGTGCCAGCAGTTGGACTGGCGGGGAGCTGTTTTTT.

Here the CDR3 reads CATTSGGYQETQYF. The CDR3 DNA follows: TGTGCCACTACGAGCGGGGGCTACCAAGAGACCCAGTACTTC. The chain employs TRBV7-6 and TRBJ2-5; 8 bases map to TRBD2. Germline CDR1 reads SGHVS; CDR2 reads FNYEAQ. V gave up 10 bases and J gave up 0 bases; unmatched junction bases: 7. The CDR3 length is 14 residues. The whole variable domain, filled in from reference TRBV7-6 and TRBJ2-5, reads GAGVSQSPRYKVTKRGQDVALRCDPISGHVSLYWYRQALGQGPEFLTYFNYEAQQDKSGLPNDRFSAERPEGSISTLTIQRTEQRDSAMYRCATTSGGYQETQYFGPGTRLLVL.

The chain employs TRBV5-4 and TRBJ1-6; TRBD1 is a possible D gene (6 bases). This CDR3 contains 15 residues. Germline CDR1 reads SGHNT; CDR2 reads YYREEE (reference sequence). V was pared by 4 bases and J by 4 bases, with 12 bases between. CDR3 in amino acids: CASSRGTPYNSPLHF. The CDR3 nucleotides are TGTGCCAGCAGCCGGGGGACACCTTATAATTCACCCCTCCACTTT.

The chain links TRBV15 to TRBJ1-5, with D unclear. The CDR3 is 12 amino acids. The germline V gene encodes CDR1 LNHNV and CDR2 YYDKDF (reference sequence). Between the trimmed V and J ends, which lost 3 bases and 5 bases, there was a span of 5 bases. CDR3 sequence reads: CATSRGYQPQHF. The CDR3 DNA is TGTGCCACCAGCAGGGGGTATCAGCCCCAGCATTTT.

The V gene is TRBV6-5, the J gene TRBJ2-7, with no clear D. This CDR3 comprises 13 residues. Germline V gives CDR1 MNHEY, CDR2 SVGAGI. Trimming pared 7 bases from V and 2 bases from J, leaving 12 bases between. CDR3 sequence (DNA): TGTGCCAGCACGGACGGGTTGCCCTACGAGCAGTACTTC. Protein: CASTDGLPYEQYF.

The rearrangement uses TRBV14 and TRBJ1-2, with D possibly matching TRBD1 (5 bases). Germline V gives CDR1 SGHDN, CDR2 FVKESK. V shed 0 bases and J shed 4 bases, with 15 bases lying between them. CDR3 length: 16 residues. The CDR3: CASSQESDRRFYGYTF. The CDR3 region has the DNA TGTGCCAGCAGCCAAGAAAGCGACAGAAGATTCTATGGCTACACCTTC.

The chain employs TRBV19 and TRBJ2-7; 14 nucleotides agree with TRBD2. V was clipped by 5 bases and J by 4 bases; unmatched bases: 7. Germline CDR1 is LNHDA and CDR2 is SQIVND (reference sequence). The CDR3 is made up of 16 amino acids. The CDR3 DNA reads as TGTGCCAGTAGTCCCCGACTAGCGGGGGGGTCTTACGAGCAGTACTTC. It translates to CASSPRLAGGSYEQYF.

This chain connects TRBV6-4 to TRBJ1-2; the D gene is possibly TRBD1 (5 bases). V was shortened by 2 bases and J by 2 bases, with 15 bases between the two germline ends. This CDR3 is 16 amino acids long. The V gene's germline CDR1 is MRHNA and CDR2 SNTAGT. The CDR3 region is CASSDPRQGGNYGYTF. CDR3 nucleotide sequence: TGTGCCAGCAGTGACCCCCGGCAGGGAGGCAACTATGGCTACACCTTC.

The rearrangement links TRBV2 to TRBJ2-3; TRBD1 matches at 7 bases. CDR3 length: 14 amino acids. Germline CDR1 reads SNHLY; CDR2 reads FYNNEI. V lost 6 bases to trimming and J lost 1 base; unmatched junction nucleotides: 4. The DNA of the CDR3 is TGTGCCAGCAGCGATGACAGGGGCACAGATACGCAGTATTTT. It encodes CASSDDRGTDTQYF.

The rearrangement joins TRBV6-6 to TRBJ2-5; D uncertain. The V and J ends lost 3 bases and 4 bases respectively, with 3 bases between them. The CDR3 covers 11 residues. Germline V lookup: CDR1 MNHNY, CDR2 SVGAGI (reference sequence). CDR3 loop: CASSYVETQYF. For the CDR3, the DNA is TGTGCCAGCAGTTATGTAGAGACCCAGTACTTC.

The chain uses TRBV19 and TRBJ2-2, with 9 bases lining up with TRBD1. The junction had 5 bases not matched to a gene; V was cut back by 7 bases and J by 5 bases. Germline V CDR1 and CDR2: LNHDA, SQIVND (reference sequence). There are 14 residues in the CDR3. As DNA, the CDR3 is TGTGCCAGTATGGGGACAGGGTGGACCGGGGAGCTGTTTTTT. Translated: CASMGTGWTGELFF.

V and J are TRBV6-5 and TRBJ2-6, with D hard to call. With 8 bases removed from V and 0 bases from J, the gap between germline ends came to 8 bases. CDR1 and CDR2 from the germline V gene are MNHEY and SVGAGI. This CDR3 comprises 14 residues. The CDR3 DNA sequence: TGTGCCAGCTCTCGGGTCTCTGGGGCCAACGTCCTGACTTTC. The encoded protein is CASSRVSGANVLTF.

This clone showed up just a few times. The rearrangement joins TRBV4-1 to TRBJ2-7, with D maybe TRBD1 (5 bases). V dropped 4 bases and J dropped 3 bases, with 10 bases sitting between them. The CDR3 consists of 13 residues. The V gene's germline CDR1 is MGHRA and CDR2 YSYEKL. CDR3 bases: TGCGCCAGCAGCCTGACAGTTCTCTACGAGCAGTACTTC. Amino acid sequence: CASSLTVLYEQYF.

In nucleotides, the CDR3 is TGTGCCAGCAGCCAATCGAGCGGGGGAGATACGCAGTATTTT. It encodes CASSQSSGGDTQYF. The chain is built from TRBV3-1 (or the pseudogene TRBV3-2) and TRBJ2-3; TRBD2 aligns across 8 bases. This CDR3 has 14 residues. With 2 bases clipped from V and 5 bases from J, the junction kept 3 bases outside the gene matches. CDR1 LGHDT and CDR2 YNNKEL come from the germline V gene (reference sequence).

The genes are TRBV30 and TRBJ2-1, with 7 bases aligning to TRBD1. Germline V gene data show CDR1 as GTSNPN and CDR2 as SVGIG (reference sequence). The CDR3 is 11 residues long. J was trimmed by 8 bases and V by 5 bases; bases with no gene match: 3. The DNA for the CDR3 is TGTGCCTGGTCAACAGGGGATGAGCAGTTCTTC. It yields the protein CAWSTGDEQFF. The whole variable domain, filled in from reference TRBV30 and TRBJ2-1, reads SQTIHQWPATLVQPVGSPLSLECTVEGTSNPNLYWYRQAAGRGLQLLFYSVGIGQISSEVPQNLSASRPQDRQFILSSKKLLLSDSGFYLCAWSTGDEQFFGPGTRLTVL.

The CDR3 sequence: CASSYSRRGGNTIYF. CDR3 DNA sequence: TGTGCCAGCAGTTACTCGAGGCGGGGTGGAAACACCATATATTTT. This sequence joins TRBV6-5 and TRBJ1-3; D unresolved. CDR3 length equals 15 residues. Germline CDR1 is MNHEY and CDR2 is SVGAGI. Trimming took off 0 bases at V and 3 bases at J, with 9 bases between the two ends.